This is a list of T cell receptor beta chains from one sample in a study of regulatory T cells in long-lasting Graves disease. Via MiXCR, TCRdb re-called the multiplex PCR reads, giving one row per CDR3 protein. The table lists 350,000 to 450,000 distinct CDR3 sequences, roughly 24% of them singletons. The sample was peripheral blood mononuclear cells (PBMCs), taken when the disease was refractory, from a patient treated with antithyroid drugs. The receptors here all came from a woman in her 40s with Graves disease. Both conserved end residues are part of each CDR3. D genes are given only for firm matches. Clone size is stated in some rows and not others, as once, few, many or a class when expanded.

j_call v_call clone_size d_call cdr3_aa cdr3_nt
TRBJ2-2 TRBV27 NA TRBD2 CASSLLAGPTGELFF TGTGCCAGCAGCCTGCTAGCGGGACCCACCGGGGAGCTGTTTTTT
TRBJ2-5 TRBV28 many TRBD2 CASSLGLADQETQYF TGTGCCAGCAGTTTGGGACTAGCGGATCAAGAGACCCAGTACTTC
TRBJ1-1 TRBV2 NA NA CASRIGGRGNTEAFF TGTGCCAGCAGAATTGGGGGACGGGGGAACACTGAAGCTTTCTTT
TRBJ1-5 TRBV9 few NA CASSGGTAGQPQHF TGTGCCAGCAGCGGTGGGACCGCGGGTCAGCCCCAGCATTTT
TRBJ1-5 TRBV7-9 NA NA CASRARDKDNQPQHF TGTGCCTCACGAGCGAGGGATAAGGACAATCAGCCCCAGCATTTT
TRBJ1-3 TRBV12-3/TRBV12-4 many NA CASSFRGPDSGNTIYF TGTGCCAGCAGTTTCAGAGGGCCAGACTCTGGAAACACCATATATTTT
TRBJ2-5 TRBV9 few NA CASSVEGRETQYF TGTGCCAGCAGCGTAGAAGGACGAGAGACCCAGTACTTC
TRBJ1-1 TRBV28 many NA CASSLPSSEAFF TGTGCCAGCAGCTTACCCTCTTCGGAAGCTTTCTTT
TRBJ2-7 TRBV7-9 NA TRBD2 CASRLGTSGSGEQYF TGTGCCAGCAGATTAGGGACTAGCGGGAGTGGTGAGCAGTACTTC
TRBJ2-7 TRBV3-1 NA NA CASSQVLHDEQYF TGTGCCAGCAGCCAAGTTCTGCACGACGAGCAGTACTTC
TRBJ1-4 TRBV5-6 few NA CASSWTPTNEKLFF TGTGCCAGCAGTTGGACACCGACTAATGAAAAACTGTTTTTT
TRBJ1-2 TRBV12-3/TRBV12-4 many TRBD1 CASSPLDRGSYGYTF TGTGCCAGCAGTCCACTGGACAGGGGTTCCTATGGCTACACCTTC
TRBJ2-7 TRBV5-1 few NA CASSFGRSTYEQYF TGCGCCAGCAGCTTCGGCAGGTCTACCTACGAGCAGTACTTC
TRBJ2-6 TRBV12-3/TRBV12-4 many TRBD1 CASSLTGAGANVLTF TGTGCCAGCAGTTTGACAGGGGCTGGGGCCAACGTCCTGACTTTC
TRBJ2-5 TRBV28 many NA CASSSGIGAFQETQYF TGTGCCAGCAGTTCCGGGATCGGAGCGTTTCAAGAGACCCAGTACTTC
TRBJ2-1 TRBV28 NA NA CASNHGQGGSYNEQFF TGTGCCAGCAACCATGGACAGGGAGGGTCCTACAATGAGCAGTTCTTC
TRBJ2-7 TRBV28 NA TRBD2 CASKGLADLSYEQYF TGTGCCAGCAAAGGACTAGCGGACTTATCCTACGAGCAGTACTTC
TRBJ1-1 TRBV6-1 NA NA CASSRDFSTEAFF TGTGCCAGCAGCAGGGACTTCTCCACTGAAGCTTTCTTT
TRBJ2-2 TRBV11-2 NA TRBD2 CASSQNPVAGNTGELFF TGTGCCAGCAGCCAAAACCCGGTAGCGGGAAACACCGGGGAGCTGTTTTTT
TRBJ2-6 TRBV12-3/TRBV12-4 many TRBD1 CASSLAGQGALGANVLTF TGTGCCAGCAGCCTCGCGGGGCAGGGGGCGCTGGGGGCCAACGTCCTGACTTTC
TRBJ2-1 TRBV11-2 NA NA CASSLAGAEQFF TGTGCCAGCAGCTTAGCGGGAGCGGAGCAGTTCTTC
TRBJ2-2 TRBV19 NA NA CASSILPNTGELFF TGTGCCAGTAGTATATTGCCGAACACCGGGGAGCTGTTTTTT
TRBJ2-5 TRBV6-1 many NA CASRREGQETQYF TGTGCCAGCAGGCGAGAAGGCCAAGAGACCCAGTACTTC
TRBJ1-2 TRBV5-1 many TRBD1 CASSPTGQSDGYTF TGCGCCAGCAGCCCCACGGGACAGTCGGACGGCTACACCTTC
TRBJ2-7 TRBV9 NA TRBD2 CASSVSAGESYEQYF TGTGCCAGCAGCGTATCGGCGGGAGAGTCCTACGAGCAGTACTTC
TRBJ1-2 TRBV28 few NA CASRQGFGYTF TGTGCCAGTAGGCAGGGATTTGGCTACACCTTC
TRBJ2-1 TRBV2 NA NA CASRRLEGPNEQFF TGTGCCAGCAGAAGACTAGAAGGCCCCAATGAGCAGTTCTTC
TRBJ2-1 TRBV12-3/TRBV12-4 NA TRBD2 CASGTSGLRDEQFF TGTGCCAGCGGGACTAGCGGGCTCAGAGATGAGCAGTTCTTC
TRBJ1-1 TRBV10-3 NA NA CAISGTEIEAFF TGTGCCATCAGTGGGACAGAAATTGAAGCTTTCTTT
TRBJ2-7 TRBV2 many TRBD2 CASRLASSEQYF TGTGCCAGCAGACTAGCGTCTAGCGAGCAGTACTTC
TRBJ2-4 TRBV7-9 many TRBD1 CASSLVGTGQNIQYF TGTGCCAGCAGCTTAGTCGGGACAGGGCAAAACATTCAGTACTTC
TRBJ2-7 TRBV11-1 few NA CASSPRRLAYEQYF TGTGCCAGCAGCCCGAGGAGGCTGGCCTACGAGCAGTACTTC
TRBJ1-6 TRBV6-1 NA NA CASGATDNSPLHF TGTGCCAGCGGGGCAACTGATAATTCACCCCTCCACTTT
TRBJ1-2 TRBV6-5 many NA CASSLTAGVLGYTF TGTGCCAGCAGTTTGACGGCAGGGGTGCTTGGCTACACCTTC
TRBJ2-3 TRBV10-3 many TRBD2 CAISDTVSGSTDTQYF TGTGCCATCAGTGATACCGTTAGCGGGAGCACAGATACGCAGTATTTT
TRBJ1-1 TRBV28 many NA CASSFSGLLNTEAFF TGTGCCAGCAGTTTTTCCGGACTCCTGAACACTGAAGCTTTCTTT
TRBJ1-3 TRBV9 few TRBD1 CASSATGAPGNTIYF TGTGCCAGCAGCGCGACAGGGGCGCCGGGAAACACCATATATTTT
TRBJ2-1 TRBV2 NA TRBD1 CASRNRPGGGEQFF TGTGCCAGCAGAAACAGACCAGGGGGTGGTGAGCAGTTCTTC
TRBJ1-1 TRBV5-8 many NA CASSSRQGRTEAFF TGTGCCAGCAGCTCGCGGCAGGGGAGGACTGAAGCTTTCTTT
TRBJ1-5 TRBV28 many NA CASSFRRQPQHF TGTGCCAGCAGTTTCAGGCGGCAGCCCCAGCATTTT
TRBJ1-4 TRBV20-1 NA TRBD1 CSAEGGQLNEKLFF TGCAGTGCTGAGGGGGGACAGCTTAATGAAAAACTGTTTTTT
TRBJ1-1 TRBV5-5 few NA CASSLERVGPEAFF TGTGCCAGCAGCTTGGAGCGAGTGGGCCCTGAAGCTTTCTTT
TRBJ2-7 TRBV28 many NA CASSPLGKSYEQYF TGTGCCAGCAGTCCCTTGGGGAAGTCCTACGAGCAGTACTTC
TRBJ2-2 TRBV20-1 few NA CSARPPVRYITGELFF TGCAGTGCTAGACCCCCCGTTAGGTATATCACCGGGGAGCTGTTTTTT
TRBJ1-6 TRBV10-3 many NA CATRTGTSNSPLHF TGTGCCACCAGAACGGGAACAAGTAATTCACCCCTCCACTTT
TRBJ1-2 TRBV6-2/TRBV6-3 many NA CASSYDDRVYGYTF TGTGCCAGCAGTTACGACGACAGAGTCTATGGCTACACCTTC
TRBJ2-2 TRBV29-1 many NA CSVLTAPGELFF TGCAGCGTTTTGACAGCCCCCGGGGAGCTGTTTTTT
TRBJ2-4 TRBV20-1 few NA CSALGPELAKNIQYF TGCAGTGCACTAGGTCCGGAGTTAGCCAAAAACATTCAGTACTTC
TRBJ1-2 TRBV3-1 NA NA CASSQKGGYTF TGTGCCAGCAGCCAAAAAGGTGGCTACACCTTC
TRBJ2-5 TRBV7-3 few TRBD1 CASSLIPGQGQETQYF TGTGCCAGCAGCTTAATCCCGGGACAGGGGCAAGAGACCCAGTACTTC
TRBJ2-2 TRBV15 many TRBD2 CATSTSGVNTGELFF TGTGCCACCAGCACTAGCGGAGTCAACACCGGGGAGCTGTTTTTT